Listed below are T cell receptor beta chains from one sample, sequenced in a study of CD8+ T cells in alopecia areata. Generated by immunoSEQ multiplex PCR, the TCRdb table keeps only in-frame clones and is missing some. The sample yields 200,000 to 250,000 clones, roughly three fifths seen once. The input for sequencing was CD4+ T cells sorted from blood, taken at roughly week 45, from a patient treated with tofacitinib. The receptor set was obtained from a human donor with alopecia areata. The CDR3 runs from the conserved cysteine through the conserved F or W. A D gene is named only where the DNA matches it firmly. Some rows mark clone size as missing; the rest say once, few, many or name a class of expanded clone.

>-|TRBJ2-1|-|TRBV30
TGTGCCTGGACTAGTGGCAATGAGCAGTTCTTC
CAWTSGNEQFF
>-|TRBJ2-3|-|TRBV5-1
TGCGCCAGCAGATTGGACAGTCGCACAGATACGCAGTATTTT
CASRLDSRTDTQYF
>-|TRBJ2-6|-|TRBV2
TGTGCCAGCAGTGAGGGCGTTCGGGGGGCCAACGTCCTGACTTTC
CASSEGVRGANVLTF
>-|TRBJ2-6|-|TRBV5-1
TGCGCCAGCAGCGGAGGGGAGACTGGGGCCAACGTCCTGACTTTC
CASSGGETGANVLTF
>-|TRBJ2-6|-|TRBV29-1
TGCAGCGTTGAATCGACGGGTGCCTTGAGGGCCAACGTCCTGACTTTC
CSVESTGALRANVLTF
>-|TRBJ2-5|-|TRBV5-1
TGCGCCAGCAGCGTGAAGTGGGGGTACCAAGGGACCCAGTACTTC
CASSVKWGYQGTQYF
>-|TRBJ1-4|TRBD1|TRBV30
TGTGCCTGGGGGACAGGCCAGAATGAAAAACTGTTTTTT
CAWGTGQNEKLFF
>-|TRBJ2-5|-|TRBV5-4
TGTGCCAGCAGCTCCCAAGAGACCCAGTACTTC
CASSSQETQYF
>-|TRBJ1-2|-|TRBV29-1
TGCAGCGTTCCCACAGGGAACAATGGCTACACCTTC
CSVPTGNNGYTF
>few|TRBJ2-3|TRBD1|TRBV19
TGTGCCAGTAGTACGACAGGGGGCACAGATACGCAGTATTTT
CASSTTGGTDTQYF
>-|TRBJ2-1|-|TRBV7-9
TGTGCCAGCAGCTTAAGGGTGGGGGACAATGAGCAGTTCTTC
CASSLRVGDNEQFF
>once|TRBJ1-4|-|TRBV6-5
TGTGCCAGCGGTCCGGGGGCAACTAATGAAAAACTGTTTTTT
CASGPGATNEKLFF
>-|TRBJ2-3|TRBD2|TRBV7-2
TGTGCCAGCAGCAGATCTAGCGGGGGGGCCGCGGAGGATACGCAGTATTTT
CASSRSSGGAAEDTQYF
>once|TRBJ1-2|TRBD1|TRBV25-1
TGTGCCAGCAGTGATCCCGGGGACAGAACCTATGGCTACACCTTC
CASSDPGDRTYGYTF
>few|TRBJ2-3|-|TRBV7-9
TGTGCCAGCAGCCCGGCAGATACGCAGTATTTT
CASSPADTQYF
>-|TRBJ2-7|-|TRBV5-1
TGCGCCAGCAGCACAGGGCTTTACGAGCAGTACTTC
CASSTGLYEQYF
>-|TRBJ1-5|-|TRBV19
TGTGCCAGTAGTATACGGAGGCAGCCCCAGCATTTT
CASSIRRQPQHF
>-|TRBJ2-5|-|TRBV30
TGTGCCTGGACCCAAAACGCGGAGACCCAGTACTTC
CAWTQNAETQYF
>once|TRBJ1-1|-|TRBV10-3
TGTGCCATCAGTCAGGGGATAGGGAACACTGAAGCTTTCTTT
CAISQGIGNTEAFF
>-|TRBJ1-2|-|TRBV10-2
TGCGCCAGCAGTCAGGCAAAGGGCTATGGCTACACCTTC
CASSQAKGYGYTF
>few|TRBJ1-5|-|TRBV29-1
TGCAGCGTTGAAAAACGGGTCACGGTAGAAGCCCAGCATTTT
CSVEKRVTVEAQHF
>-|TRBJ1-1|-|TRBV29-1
TGCAGCGTTGCGTTACGGACGAACACTGAAGCTTTCTTT
CSVALRTNTEAFF
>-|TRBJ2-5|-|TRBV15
TGTGCCACCAGCAGGACACACGACTACAACAAGGGAGAGACCCAGTACTTC
CATSRTHDYNKGETQYF
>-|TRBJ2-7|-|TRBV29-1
TGCAGCGCCGGACAGTCAAGCTCCTACGAGCAGTACTTC
CSAGQSSSYEQYF
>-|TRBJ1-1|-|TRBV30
TGTGCCTGGAGGTGGGGCCATAACACTGAAGCTTTCTTT
CAWRWGHNTEAFF
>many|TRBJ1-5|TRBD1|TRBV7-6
TGTGCCAGCAGCTTAGAACAGGGGTTCAATCAGCCCCAGCATTTT
CASSLEQGFNQPQHF
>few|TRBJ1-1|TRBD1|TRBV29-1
TGCAGCGTCGCTCGGGACAGGGGAGGCACTGAAGCTTTCTTT
CSVARDRGGTEAFF
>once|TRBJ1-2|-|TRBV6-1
TGTGCCAGCAGTGAAGACAGGGATTCCTATGGCTACACCTTC
CASSEDRDSYGYTF
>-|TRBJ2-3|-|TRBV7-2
TGTGCCAGCAGCTTACAGGGTGGGGGCACAGATACGCAGTATTTT
CASSLQGGGTDTQYF
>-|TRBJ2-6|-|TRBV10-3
TGTGCCATCAGAGGTTCTGGGGCCAACGTCCTGACTTTC
CAIRGSGANVLTF
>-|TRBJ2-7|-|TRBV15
TGTGCCACCAGCAGAGATGAGCGCGGGTTTAAGTACTTC
CATSRDERGFKYF
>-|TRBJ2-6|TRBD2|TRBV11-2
TGTGCCAGCACGTCGGGGGGGCCTTTCTCCTCTGGGGCCAACGTCCTGACTTTC
CASTSGGPFSSGANVLTF
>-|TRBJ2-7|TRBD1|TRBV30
TGTGCCTGGAGCGGGACAGGGATCGACGAGCAGTACTTC
CAWSGTGIDEQYF
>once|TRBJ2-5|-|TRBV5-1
TGCGCCAGCAGCTTTGGGGCAGACCGGACCCAGTACTTC
CASSFGADRTQYF
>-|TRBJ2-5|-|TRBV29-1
TGCAGCGTTTCTCAAGAGACCCAGTACTTC
CSVSQETQYF
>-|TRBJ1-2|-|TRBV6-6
TGTGCCAGCAGACCCTCCGGGGGGAGGGGTGGCTACACCTTC
CASRPSGGRGGYTF
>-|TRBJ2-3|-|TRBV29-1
TGCAGCGTTCAAGTCCTAGCAGCAGATACGCAGTATTTT
CSVQVLAADTQYF
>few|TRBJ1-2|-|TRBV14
TGTGCCAGCAGCCAAGTACATAACTATGGCTACACCTTC
CASSQVHNYGYTF
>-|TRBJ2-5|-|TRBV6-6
TGTGCCAGCAGTCCCACTAGGGGAGAGACCCAGTACTTC
CASSPTRGETQYF
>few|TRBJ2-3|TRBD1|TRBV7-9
TGTGCCAGCAGCGACAGGGGTCGTACAGATACGCAGTATTTT
CASSDRGRTDTQYF
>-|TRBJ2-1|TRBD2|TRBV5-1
TGCGCCAGCAGCTTGGGAAACGGGGCGGGAGATGAGCAGTTCTTC
CASSLGNGAGDEQFF
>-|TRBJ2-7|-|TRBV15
TGTGCCACCAGCAGAGGAGTTACAGGCGACTACGAGCAGTACTTC
CATSRGVTGDYEQYF
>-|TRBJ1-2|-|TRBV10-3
TGTGCCATCAGTGAGTCGGGACAAACACACACCTTC
CAISESGQTHTF